The sequence of this T cell receptor (beta chain) was determined in a study of shared clonotypes between healthy human individuals. In the study overall: Per donor, CD8 memory used one plate, CD8 naive used two, CD4 memory used three and CD4 naive used three.

Profiling relied on immunoSEQ multiplex PCR, and the TCRdb table lists in-frame clones only, not all of them. The sample holds some 2,000,000 clones, 90% to 96% seen once. Study-wide results and caveats: Naive CD4 clonotypes were shared across several donors at around 5%. Rarefaction gave evidence that sorted-subset sequencing remained incomplete despite large depth. Blood was the only sampled material, and tissue repertoires likely differ.

This clone was counted only a few times. What it recognizes is unknown. The clonotype comes from a man between 18 and 35 years old in good health. Sequenced: naive CD4+ T cells sorted from blood. Subset described: CD45RA+ positively selected.

In DNA form, the CDR3 reads TGCGCCAGCAGCTCACAGGGGACTGGTGGCTACACCTTC. Translated, it gives CASSSQGTGGYTF. The chain has TRBV5-1 and TRBJ1-2, with 7 bases identical to TRBD1. The CDR3 is made up of 13 amino acids. V was pared by 3 bases and J by 7 bases, with 6 bases of the junction left unmatched. Germline V gives CDR1 SGHRS, CDR2 YFSETQ.